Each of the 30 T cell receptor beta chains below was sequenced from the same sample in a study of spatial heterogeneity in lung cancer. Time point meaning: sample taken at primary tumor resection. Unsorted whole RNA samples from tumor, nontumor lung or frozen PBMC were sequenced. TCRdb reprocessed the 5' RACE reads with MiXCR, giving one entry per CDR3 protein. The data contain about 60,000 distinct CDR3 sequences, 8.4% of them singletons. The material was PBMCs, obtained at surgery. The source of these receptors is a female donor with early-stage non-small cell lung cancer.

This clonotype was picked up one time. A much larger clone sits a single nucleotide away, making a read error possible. The CDR3 region is CASSLKSGPPNIQYF. CDR3 sequence (DNA): TGTGCCAGCAGCTTGAAGTCCGGACCCCCCAACATTCAGTACTTC. V usage is TRBV11-1 and J usage is TRBJ2-4; D is unresolved. The germline CDR1 and CDR2 sequences are SGHAT and FQDESV (reference sequence). The CDR3 runs 15 residues. The germline V and J ends were trimmed by 3 bases and 7 bases, with 16 bases remaining between them.

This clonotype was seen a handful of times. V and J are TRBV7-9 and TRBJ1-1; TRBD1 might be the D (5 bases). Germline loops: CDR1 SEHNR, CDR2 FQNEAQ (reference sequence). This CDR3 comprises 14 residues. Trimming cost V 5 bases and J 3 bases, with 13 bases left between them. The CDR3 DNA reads TGTGCCAGCAGCCCCCGTGGAGGGGACACTGAAGCTTTCTTT. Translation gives CASSPRGGDTEAFF.

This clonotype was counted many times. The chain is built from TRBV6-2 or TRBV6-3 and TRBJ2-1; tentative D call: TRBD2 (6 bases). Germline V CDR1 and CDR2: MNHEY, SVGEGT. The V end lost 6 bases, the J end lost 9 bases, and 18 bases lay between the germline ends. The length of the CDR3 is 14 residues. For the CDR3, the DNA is TGTGCCAGCAGAAAACTAGGCGGGGTGGCTGAGCAGTTCTTC. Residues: CASRKLGGVAEQFF.

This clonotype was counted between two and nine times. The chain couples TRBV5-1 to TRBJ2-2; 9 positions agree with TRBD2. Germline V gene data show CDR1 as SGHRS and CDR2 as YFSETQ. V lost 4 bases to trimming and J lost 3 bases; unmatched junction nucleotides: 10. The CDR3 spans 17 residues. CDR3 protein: CASSPLTSGSDTGELFF. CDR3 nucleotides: TGCGCCAGCAGCCCGTTGACTAGCGGCTCGGACACCGGGGAGCTGTTTTTT.

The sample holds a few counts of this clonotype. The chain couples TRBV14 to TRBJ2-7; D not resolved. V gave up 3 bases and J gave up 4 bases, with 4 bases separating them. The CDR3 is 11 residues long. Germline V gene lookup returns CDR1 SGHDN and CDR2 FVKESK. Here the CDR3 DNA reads TGTGCCAGCAGCCACGAGTACGAGCAGTACTTC. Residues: CASSHEYEQYF.

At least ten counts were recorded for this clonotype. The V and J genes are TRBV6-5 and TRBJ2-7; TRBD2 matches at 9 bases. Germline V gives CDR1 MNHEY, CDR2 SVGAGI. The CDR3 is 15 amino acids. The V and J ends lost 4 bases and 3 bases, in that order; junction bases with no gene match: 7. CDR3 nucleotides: TGTGCCAGCAGTTTCCGGGGTAGCGGGAGCTACGAGCAGTACTTC. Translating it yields CASSFRGSGSYEQYF.

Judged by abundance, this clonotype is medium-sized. CDR3 coding DNA: TGTGCCAGCAGTTTTGGTCCGAACACCGGGGAGCTGTTTTTT. This translates into CASSFGPNTGELFF. The chain joins TRBV28 to TRBJ2-2; D is ambiguous. V was clipped by 3 bases and J by 0 bases, with 5 bases between them. This CDR3 contains 14 residues. The V gene's germline CDR1 is MDHEN and CDR2 SYDVKM.

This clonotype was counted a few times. The CDR3, as DNA: TGTGCCAGCAGCTTTTTGCAGGGGCTGACTTTCCTCACAGATACGCAGTATTTT. This gives the protein CASSFLQGLTFLTDTQYF. The V and J genes are TRBV7-9 and TRBJ2-3, with D maybe TRBD1 (6 bases). The CDR3 runs to 18 residues. Per the germline V gene, CDR1 is SEHNR and CDR2 is FQNEAQ (reference sequence). V dropped 3 bases and J dropped 2 bases, with 21 bases sitting between them.

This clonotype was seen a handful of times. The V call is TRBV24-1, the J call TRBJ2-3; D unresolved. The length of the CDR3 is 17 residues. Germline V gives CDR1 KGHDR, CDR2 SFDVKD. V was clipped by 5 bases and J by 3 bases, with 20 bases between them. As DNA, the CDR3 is TGTGCCACCAGTGCCGTACAGTGGGCCATCGAAACAGATACGCAGTATTTT. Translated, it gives CATSAVQWAIETDTQYF.

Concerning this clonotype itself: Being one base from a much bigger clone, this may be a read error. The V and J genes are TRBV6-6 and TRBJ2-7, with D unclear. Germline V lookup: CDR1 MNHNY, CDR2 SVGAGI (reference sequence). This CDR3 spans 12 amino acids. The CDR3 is CASTSYAYGQYF. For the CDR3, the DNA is TGTGCCAGCACCTCTTATGCCTACGGGCAGTACTTC.

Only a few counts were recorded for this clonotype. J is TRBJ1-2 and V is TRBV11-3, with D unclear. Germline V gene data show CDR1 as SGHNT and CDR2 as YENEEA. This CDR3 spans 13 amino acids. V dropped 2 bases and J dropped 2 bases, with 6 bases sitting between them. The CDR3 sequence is CASSLPGNYGYTF. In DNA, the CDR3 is TGTGCCAGCAGCTTACCTGGGAACTATGGCTACACCTTC.

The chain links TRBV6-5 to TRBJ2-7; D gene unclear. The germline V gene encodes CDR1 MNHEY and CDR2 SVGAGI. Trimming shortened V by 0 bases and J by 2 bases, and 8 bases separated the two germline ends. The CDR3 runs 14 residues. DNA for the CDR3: TGTGCCAGCAGTTACTCGAGCAGCCCCTACGAGCAGTACTTC. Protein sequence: CASSYSSSPYEQYF.

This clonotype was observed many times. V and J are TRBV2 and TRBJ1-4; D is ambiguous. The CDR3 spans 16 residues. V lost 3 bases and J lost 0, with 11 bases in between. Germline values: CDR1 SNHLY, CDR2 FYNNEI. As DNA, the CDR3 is TGTGCCAGCAGTGATTTAATCCCTGCAACTAATGAAAAACTGTTTTTT. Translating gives CASSDLIPATNEKLFF.

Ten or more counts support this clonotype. The CDR3 loop reads CASSSRREFQFF. CDR3 in DNA: TGTGCCAGCAGCTCAAGACGGGAATTCCAGTTCTTC. The chain recombines TRBV7-2 with TRBJ2-1; D possibly corresponds to TRBD2 (5 bases). This CDR3 is 12 amino acids long. V gave up 4 bases and J gave up 13 bases, with 14 bases separating them. CDR1 and CDR2 (germline): SGHTA, FQGNSA. The whole variable domain, filled in from reference TRBV7-2 and TRBJ2-1, reads GAGVSQSPSNKVTEKGKDVELRCDPISGHTALYWYRQSLGQGLEFLIYFQGNSAPDKSGLPSDRFSAERTGGSVSTLTIQRTQQEDSAVYLCASSSRREFQFFGPGTRLTVL.

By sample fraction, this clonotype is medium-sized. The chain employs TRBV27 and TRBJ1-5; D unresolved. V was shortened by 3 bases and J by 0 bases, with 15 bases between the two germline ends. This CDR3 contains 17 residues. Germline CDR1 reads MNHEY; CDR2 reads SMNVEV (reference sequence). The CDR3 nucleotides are TGTGCCAGCAGTTTGGTACCAGGTCCTAATAGCAATCAGCCCCAGCATTTT. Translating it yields CASSLVPGPNSNQPQHF.

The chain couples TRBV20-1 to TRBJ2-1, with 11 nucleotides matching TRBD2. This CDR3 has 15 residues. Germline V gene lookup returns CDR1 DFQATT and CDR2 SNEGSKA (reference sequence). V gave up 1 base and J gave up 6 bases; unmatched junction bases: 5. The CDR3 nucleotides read TGCAGTGCTAGAGTCCCCGGGACTAGCGGCAATGAGCAGTTCTTC. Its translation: CSARVPGTSGNEQFF.

Written as DNA, the CDR3 is TGTGCCAGCCTCCTGGGAGCCCCGGCGAACACTGAAGCTTTCTTT. Protein product: CASLLGAPANTEAFF. This chain uses TRBV2 with TRBJ1-1; no clear D gene. The CDR3 runs to 15 residues. Germline CDR1 is SNHLY and CDR2 is FYNNEI. V shed 8 bases and J shed 1 base, with 17 bases lying between them.

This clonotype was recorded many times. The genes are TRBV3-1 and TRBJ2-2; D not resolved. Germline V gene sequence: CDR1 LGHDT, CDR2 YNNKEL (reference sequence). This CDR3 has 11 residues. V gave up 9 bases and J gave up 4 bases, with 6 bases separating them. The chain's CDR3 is CASGLTGELFF. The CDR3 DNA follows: TGTGCCAGTGGGCTCACCGGGGAGCTGTTTTTT.

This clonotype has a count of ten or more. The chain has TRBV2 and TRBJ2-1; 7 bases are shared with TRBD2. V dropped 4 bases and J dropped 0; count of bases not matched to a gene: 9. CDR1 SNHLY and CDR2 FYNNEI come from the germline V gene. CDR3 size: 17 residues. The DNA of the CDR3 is TGTGCCAGCAGTGGAGCGGGGTCTTCGAGCTCCTACAATGAGCAGTTCTTC. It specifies CASSGAGSSSSYNEQFF.

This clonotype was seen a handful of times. The CDR3 loop reads CASSTAGGTDTQYF. The CDR3 nucleotides read TGTGCCAGCAGCACGGCAGGGGGCACAGATACGCAGTATTTT. The rearrangement links TRBV11-1 to TRBJ2-3; possibly TRBD1 for D (6 bases). V lost 5 bases and J lost 1, with 10 bases in between. CDR3 length: 14 residues. Germline V gene lookup returns CDR1 SGHAT and CDR2 FQDESV (reference sequence). The full variable domain, completed using reference TRBV11-1 and TRBJ2-3, is EAEVAQSPRYKITEKSQAVAFWCDPISGHATLYWYRQILGQGPELLVQFQDESVVDDSQLPKDRFSAERLKGVDSTLKIQPAELGDSAMYLCASSTAGGTDTQYFGPGTRLTVL.

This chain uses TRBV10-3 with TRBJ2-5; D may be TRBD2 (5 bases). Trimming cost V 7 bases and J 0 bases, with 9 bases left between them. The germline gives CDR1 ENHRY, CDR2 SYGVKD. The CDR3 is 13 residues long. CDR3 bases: TGTGCCATCACCCCGGGGTACCAAGAGACCCAGTACTTC. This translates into CAITPGYQETQYF.

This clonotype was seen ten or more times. This CDR3 is CASRVAGERTEAFF. Here the CDR3 DNA reads TGTGCCAGCAGAGTGGCGGGAGAGCGGACTGAAGCTTTCTTT. This chain links TRBV27 with TRBJ1-1; D unclear. The V gene's germline CDR1 is MNHEY and CDR2 SMNVEV (reference sequence). CDR3 length: 14 residues. The ends were cut back, 6 bases at V and 5 bases at J, with 16 bases in the middle.

Here the CDR3 reads CASSLEATTEAFF. The CDR3 coding sequence is TGTGCCAGCAGCTTAGAGGCAACCACTGAAGCTTTCTTT. The chain recombines TRBV7-9 with TRBJ1-1; D is unresolved. The germline CDR1 and CDR2 sequences are SEHNR and FQNEAQ (reference sequence). The CDR3 extends over 13 amino acids. V was shortened by 1 base and J by 4 bases, with 7 bases between the two germline ends.

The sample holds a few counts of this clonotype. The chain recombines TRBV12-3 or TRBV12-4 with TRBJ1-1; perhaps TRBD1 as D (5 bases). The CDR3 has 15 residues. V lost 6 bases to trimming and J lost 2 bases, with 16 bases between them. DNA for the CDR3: TGTGCCAGCAGACCCGGGGCCATAGAAAACACTGAAGCTTTCTTT. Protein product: CASRPGAIENTEAFF.

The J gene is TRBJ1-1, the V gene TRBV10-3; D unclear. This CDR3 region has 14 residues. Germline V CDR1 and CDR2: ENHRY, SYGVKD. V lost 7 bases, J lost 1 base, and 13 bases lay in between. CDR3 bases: TGTGCCATCAAGGGTGATACTGAGAACACTGAAGCTTTCTTT. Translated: CAIKGDTENTEAFF.

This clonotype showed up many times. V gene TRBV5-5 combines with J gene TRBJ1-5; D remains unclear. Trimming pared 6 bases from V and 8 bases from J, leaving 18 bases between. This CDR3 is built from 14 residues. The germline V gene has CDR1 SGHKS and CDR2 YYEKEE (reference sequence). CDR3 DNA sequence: TGTGCCAGCACCCGGATCGGGGAGTCGGAGCCCCAGCATTTT. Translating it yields CASTRIGESEPQHF.

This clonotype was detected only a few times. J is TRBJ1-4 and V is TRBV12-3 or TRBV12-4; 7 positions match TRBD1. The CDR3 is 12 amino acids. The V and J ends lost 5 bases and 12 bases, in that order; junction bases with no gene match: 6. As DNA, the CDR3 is TGTGCCAGCAGTCCCGACAGGGTGCAACTGTTTTTT. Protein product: CASSPDRVQLFF.

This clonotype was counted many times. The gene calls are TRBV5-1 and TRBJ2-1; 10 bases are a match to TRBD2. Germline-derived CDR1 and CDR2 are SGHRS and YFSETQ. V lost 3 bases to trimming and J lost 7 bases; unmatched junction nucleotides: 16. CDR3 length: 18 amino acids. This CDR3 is CASSSPEESGRARNEQFF. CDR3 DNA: TGCGCCAGCAGCTCACCAGAGGAAAGCGGGAGGGCCCGAAATGAGCAGTTCTTC.

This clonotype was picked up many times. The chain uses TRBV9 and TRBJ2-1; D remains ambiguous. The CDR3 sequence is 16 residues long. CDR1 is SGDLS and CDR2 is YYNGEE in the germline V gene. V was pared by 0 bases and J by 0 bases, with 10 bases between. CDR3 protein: CASSVGSVRSYNEQFF. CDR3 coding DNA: TGTGCCAGCAGCGTAGGCAGTGTTCGCTCCTACAATGAGCAGTTCTTC. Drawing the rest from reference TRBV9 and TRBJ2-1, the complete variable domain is DSGVTQTPKHLITATGQRVTLRCSPRSGDLSVYWYQQSLDQGLQFLIQYYNGEERAKGNILERFSAQQFPDLHSELNLSSLELGDSALYFCASSVGSVRSYNEQFFGPGTRLTVL.

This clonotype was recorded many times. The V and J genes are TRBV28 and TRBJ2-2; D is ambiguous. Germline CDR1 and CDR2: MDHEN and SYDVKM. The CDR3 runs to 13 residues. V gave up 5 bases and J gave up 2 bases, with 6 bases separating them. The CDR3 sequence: CASSQINTGELFF. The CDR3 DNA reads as TGTGCCAGCAGTCAGATTAACACCGGGGAGCTGTTTTTT.